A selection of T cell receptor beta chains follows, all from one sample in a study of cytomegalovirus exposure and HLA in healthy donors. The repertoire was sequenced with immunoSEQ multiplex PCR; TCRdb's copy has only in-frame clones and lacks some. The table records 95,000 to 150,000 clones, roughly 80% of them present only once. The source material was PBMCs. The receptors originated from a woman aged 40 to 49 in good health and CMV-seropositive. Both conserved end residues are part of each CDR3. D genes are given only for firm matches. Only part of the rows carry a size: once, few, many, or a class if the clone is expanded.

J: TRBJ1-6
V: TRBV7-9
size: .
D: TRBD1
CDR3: CASSQSTGGASSPLHF
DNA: TGTGCCAGCAGCCAATCGACAGGGGGCGCGAGTTCACCCCTCCACTTT

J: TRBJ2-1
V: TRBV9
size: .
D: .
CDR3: CASSVEGSRLGGSYNEQFF
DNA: TGTGCCAGCAGCGTAGAGGGGAGTAGACTAGGCGGTTCCTACAATGAGCAGTTCTTC

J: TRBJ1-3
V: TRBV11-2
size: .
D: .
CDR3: CASNPWGGYGNTIYF
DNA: TGTGCCAGCAACCCCTGGGGGGGCTACGGAAACACCATATATTTT

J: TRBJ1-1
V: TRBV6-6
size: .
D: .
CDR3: CASSWEFDTEAFF
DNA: TGTGCCAGCAGCTGGGAGTTCGACACTGAAGCTTTCTTT

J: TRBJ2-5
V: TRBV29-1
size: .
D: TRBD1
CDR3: CSVYRGTGETQYF
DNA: TGCAGCGTTTACAGGGGTACGGGGGAGACCCAGTACTTC

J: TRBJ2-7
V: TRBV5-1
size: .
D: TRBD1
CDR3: CASTLSPRQGYEQYF
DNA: TGCGCCAGCACCCTTAGCCCGAGACAGGGCTACGAGCAGTACTTC

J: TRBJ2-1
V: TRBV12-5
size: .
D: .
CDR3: CASGLVLGGTSSYNEQFF
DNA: TGTGCTAGTGGTTTGGTACTTGGAGGGACGAGCTCCTACAATGAGCAGTTCTTC

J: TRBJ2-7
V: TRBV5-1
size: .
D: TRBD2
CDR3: CASSLAGTSAYEQYF
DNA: TGCGCCAGCAGCTTGGCCGGAACTAGCGCTTACGAGCAGTACTTC

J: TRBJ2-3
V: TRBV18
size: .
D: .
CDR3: CASSPGDPHLAFGTQYF
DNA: TGTGCCAGCTCACCAGGTGACCCCCACCTAGCTTTTGGTACGCAGTATTTT

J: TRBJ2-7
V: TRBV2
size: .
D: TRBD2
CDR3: CASLELGAGDRTYEQYF
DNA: TGTGCCAGTTTAGAGTTGGGAGCGGGAGATCGGACCTACGAGCAGTACTTC

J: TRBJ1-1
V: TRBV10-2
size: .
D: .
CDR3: CASSDRGSTEAFF
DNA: TGCGCCAGCAGTGACAGGGGATCCACTGAAGCTTTCTTT

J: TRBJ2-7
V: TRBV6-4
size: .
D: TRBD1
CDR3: CASKLPGQISYEQYF
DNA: TGTGCCAGCAAACTCCCGGGACAGATCTCCTACGAGCAGTACTTC

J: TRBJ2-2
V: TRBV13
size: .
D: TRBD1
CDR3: CASSPTGALNTGELFF
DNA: TGTGCCAGCAGCCCGACAGGGGCGCTCAACACCGGGGAGCTGTTTTTT

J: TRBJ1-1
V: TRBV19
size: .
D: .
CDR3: CASSSRDPPVAFF
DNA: TGTGCCAGTAGTTCCAGGGATCCCCCTGTGGCTTTCTTT

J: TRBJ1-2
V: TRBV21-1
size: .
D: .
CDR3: CASSKVTGGDYGYTF
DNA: TGTGCCAGCAGCAAAGTCACAGGGGGTGACTATGGCTACACCTTC

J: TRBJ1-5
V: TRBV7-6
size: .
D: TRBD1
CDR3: CASRPDRRNNQPQHF
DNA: TGTGCCAGCAGGCCGGACAGGAGAAATAATCAGCCCCAGCATTTT

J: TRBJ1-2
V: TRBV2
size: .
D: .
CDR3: CASSEVLVDYGYTF
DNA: TGTGCCAGCAGTGAAGTCTTGGTAGACTATGGCTACACCTTC

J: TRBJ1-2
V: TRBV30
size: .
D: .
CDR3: CAWRTGGAWGYTF
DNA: TGTGCCTGGAGGACCGGGGGGGCTTGGGGCTACACCTTC

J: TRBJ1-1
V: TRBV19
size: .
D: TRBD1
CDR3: CASSTPGTGDTEAFF
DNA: TGTGCCAGTAGTACTCCCGGGACAGGGGATACTGAAGCTTTCTTT

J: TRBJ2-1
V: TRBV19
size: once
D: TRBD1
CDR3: CASSIVRQGEQFF
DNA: TGTGCCAGTAGTATAGTGAGACAGGGGGAACAGTTCTTC

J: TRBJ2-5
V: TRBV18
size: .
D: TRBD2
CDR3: CASSLRSGGAAETQYF
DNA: TGTGCCAGCTCCCTCAGGAGCGGGGGGGCCGCGGAGACCCAGTACTTC

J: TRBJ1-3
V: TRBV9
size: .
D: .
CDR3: CASTGSGNIIYF
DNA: TGTGCCAGCACGGGGTCGGGAAACATCATATATTTT

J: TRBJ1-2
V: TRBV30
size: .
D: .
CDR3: CAGASRDYGYTF
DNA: TGTGCCGGGGCCTCGAGAGACTATGGCTACACCTTC

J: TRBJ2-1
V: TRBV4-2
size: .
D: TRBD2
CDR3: CASSQDHPSGVPYNEQFF
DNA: TGTGCCAGCAGCCAAGATCACCCTAGCGGGGTCCCCTACAATGAGCAGTTCTTC

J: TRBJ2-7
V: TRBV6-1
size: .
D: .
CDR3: CASSEGPYEAGYEQYF
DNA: TGTGCCAGCAGTGAAGGGCCCTATGAGGCGGGCTACGAGCAGTACTTC

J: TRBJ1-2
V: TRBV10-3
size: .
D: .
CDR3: CAINLGDSGGYTF
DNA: TGTGCCATCAATTTGGGGGACTCAGGAGGCTACACCTTC

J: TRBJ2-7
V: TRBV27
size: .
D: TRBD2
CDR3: CASSPSGRSYEQYF
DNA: TGTGCCAGCAGTCCTAGCGGGAGGTCCTACGAGCAGTACTTC

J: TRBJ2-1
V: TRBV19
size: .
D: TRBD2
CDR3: CASSRLAEVYNEQFF
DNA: TGTGCCAGTAGTCGACTAGCGGAGGTATACAATGAGCAGTTCTTC

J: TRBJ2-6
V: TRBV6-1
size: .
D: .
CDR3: CASSEWAAGANVLTF
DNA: TGTGCCAGCAGTGAATGGGCAGCCGGGGCCAACGTCCTGACTTTC

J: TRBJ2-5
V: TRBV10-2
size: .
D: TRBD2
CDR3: CASSEASGGGKETQYF
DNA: TGCGCCAGCAGTGAGGCTAGCGGGGGCGGAAAAGAGACCCAGTACTTC

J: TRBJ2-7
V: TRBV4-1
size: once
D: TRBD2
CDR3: CASSQGRGGSYEQYF
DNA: TGCGCCAGCAGCCAAGGTCGCGGGGGGTCGTACGAGCAGTACTTC

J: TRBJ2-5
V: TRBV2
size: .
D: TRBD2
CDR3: CASSGTSGGARETQYF
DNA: TGTGCCAGCAGTGGGACTAGCGGGGGGGCTCGAGAGACCCAGTACTTC

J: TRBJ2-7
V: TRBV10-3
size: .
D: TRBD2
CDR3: CAISDGEREVSYEQYF
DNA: TGTGCCATCAGTGATGGTGAGCGGGAGGTATCCTACGAGCAGTACTTC